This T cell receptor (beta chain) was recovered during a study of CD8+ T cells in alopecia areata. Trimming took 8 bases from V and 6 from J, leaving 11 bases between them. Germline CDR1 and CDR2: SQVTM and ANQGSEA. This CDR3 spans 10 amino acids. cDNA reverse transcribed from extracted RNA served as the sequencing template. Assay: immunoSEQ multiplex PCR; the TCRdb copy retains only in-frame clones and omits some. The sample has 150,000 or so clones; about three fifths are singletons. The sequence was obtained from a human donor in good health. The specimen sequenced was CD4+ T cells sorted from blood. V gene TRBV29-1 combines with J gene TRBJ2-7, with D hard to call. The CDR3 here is CSPETGEQYF. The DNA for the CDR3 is TGCAGCCCCGAAACGGGCGAGCAGTACTTC.